Presented here are 29 T cell receptor beta chains from one specimen sequenced in a study of T cells in Graves' hyperthyroidism and ophthalmopathy (dated by TCRdb to the late 2010s). Receptor libraries were prepared by multiplex PCR. TCRdb names Illumina HiSeq 2000 as the instrument used. The TCR beta CDR3 regions were amplified from the RNA transcripts. The TCR CDR3 was subjected to a first round of RT-PCR using the HTBI primer set and the Qiagen OneStep RT-PCR kit. TCRdb reprocessing: public reads trimmed at Q25 with fastp, clones called with MiXCR, in-frame beta chains kept. Rows with one shared CDR3 protein collapse into an entry with the most common genes and DNA. The sample profile shows around 440,000 distinct CDR3 sequences; 15% to 17% of them were found once. Around an eighth of the sample belongs to the ten largest clones. Source material: blood. Source of these receptors: a woman between 18 and 29 years old with Graves' hyperthyroidism.

This clonotype was detected ten times or more. V and J are TRBV5-1 and TRBJ2-2; the D is unclear. CDR3 length: 16 amino acids. CDR1 is SGHRS and CDR2 is YFSETQ in the germline V gene. V was pared by 3 bases and J by 4 bases, with 16 bases between. CDR3 residues: CASSSTTLPATGELFF. The CDR3 DNA sequence: TGCGCCAGCAGCTCGACGACGCTGCCTGCCACCGGGGAGCTGTTTTTT.

This clonotype showed up many times. The chain employs TRBV3-1 and TRBJ2-5, with 7 bases matching TRBD2. Trimming took 1 base from V and 4 from J; bases not matched to a gene: 6. Germline V lookup: CDR1 LGHDT, CDR2 YNNKEL (reference sequence). This CDR3 contains 15 residues. This CDR3 is CASSQGGRGRETQYF. In DNA, the CDR3 is TGTGCCAGCAGCCAAGGAGGGAGGGGAAGAGAGACCCAGTACTTC.

The V and J genes are TRBV5-1 and TRBJ1-6; D may be TRBD1 (6 bases). CDR1 SGHRS and CDR2 YFSETQ come from the germline V gene. V was pared by 4 bases and J by 9 bases, with 17 bases between. The CDR3 runs to 15 residues. CDR3 loop: CASSDQQGRTSPLHF. As DNA, the CDR3 is TGCGCCAGCAGCGATCAACAGGGCCGAACTTCACCCCTCCACTTT.

This chain connects TRBV9 to TRBJ2-6; D is perhaps TRBD1 (6 bases). Trimming pared 3 bases from V and 2 bases from J, leaving 15 bases between. The germline CDR1 and CDR2 sequences are SGDLS and YYNGEE. The CDR3 loop spans 17 amino acids. CDR3 loop: CASSDSGGGAGANVLTF. The CDR3, as DNA: TGTGCCAGCAGCGATTCCGGTGGGGGCGCTGGGGCCAACGTCCTGACTTTC.

This clonotype was picked up a small number of times. The gene calls are TRBV6-1 and TRBJ2-1; D ambiguous. The CDR3 is 12 residues long. Per germline, CDR1 MNHNS and CDR2 SASEGT. The germline V and J ends were trimmed by 6 bases and 8 bases, with 11 bases remaining between them. CDR3: CASRQPGDEQFF. The CDR3 coding sequence is TGTGCCAGCAGGCAGCCTGGGGATGAGCAGTTCTTC.

CDR3 residues: CASSARLAGYQETQYF. The CDR3 DNA follows: TGTGCCAGCAGTGCAAGACTAGCGGGGTACCAAGAGACCCAGTACTTC. V is TRBV25-1 and J is TRBJ2-5, with TRBD2 identical over 11 bases. This CDR3 contains 16 residues. The V gene's germline CDR1 is MGHDK and CDR2 SYGVNS. The ends lost 4 bases at V and 0 bases at J; junction bases unmatched: 4.

The chain couples TRBV19 to TRBJ1-2; 10 nucleotides line up with TRBD1. With V trimmed by 5 bases and J by 6 bases, 6 bases remained unmatched. Germline loops: CDR1 LNHDA, CDR2 SQIVND (reference sequence). The length of the CDR3 is 14 residues. Here the CDR3 DNA reads TGTGCCAGTAGTGTTCCCGGGACAGGGGATGGCTACACCTTC. The encoded protein is CASSVPGTGDGYTF.

This clonotype showed up many times. The gene calls are TRBV18 and TRBJ2-7, with D maybe TRBD1 (5 bases). Deletions cut 5 bases from V and 4 bases from J, with 9 bases between. Germline CDR1 and CDR2: KGHSH and LQKENI. The CDR3 has 12 residues. The CDR3 nucleotides read TGTGCCAGCTCATCACAGGATTACGAGCAGTACTTC. Its protein product is CASSSQDYEQYF. Filled out from reference TRBV18 and TRBJ2-7, the complete variable domain reads NAGVMQNPRHLVRRRGQEARLRCSPMKGHSHVYWYRQLPEEGLKFMVYLQKENIIDESGMPKERFSAEFPKEGPSILRIQQVVRGDSAAYFCASSSQDYEQYFGPGTRLTVT.

V gene TRBV2 combines with J gene TRBJ2-3; D is unresolved. The germline V gene encodes CDR1 SNHLY and CDR2 FYNNEI. There are 12 residues in the CDR3. The V gene lost 8 bases and the J gene lost 2 bases, with 8 bases spanning the gap. The CDR3 loop reads CASVNPTDTQYF. DNA of the CDR3: TGTGCCAGCGTGAATCCCACAGATACGCAGTATTTT. The full variable domain, its missing parts supplied by reference TRBV2 and TRBJ2-3, is EPEVTQTPSHQVTQMGQEVILRCVPISNHLYFYWYRQILGQKVEFLVSFYNNEISEKSEIFDDQFSVERPDGSNFTLKIRSTKLEDSAMYFCASVNPTDTQYFGPGTRLTVL.

This clonotype has a handful of counts. The chain carries TRBV9 and TRBJ1-2; D possibly corresponds to TRBD1 (5 bases). Germline CDR1 reads SGDLS; CDR2 reads YYNGEE. This CDR3 is built from 17 residues. V was pared by 1 base and J by 7 bases, with 23 bases between. The CDR3: CASSVSTLPGGEGGYTF. The CDR3 bases are TGTGCCAGCAGCGTATCGACCCTTCCCGGGGGGGAAGGTGGCTACACCTTC.

The table lists this clonotype with a few counts. V gene TRBV7-9 combines with J gene TRBJ2-7; weak D call: TRBD2 (5 bases). There are 12 residues in the CDR3. The germline gives CDR1 SEHNR, CDR2 FQNEAQ (reference sequence). Trimming left V 3 bases short and J 3 bases short, with 6 bases between. CDR3 loop: CASSFGNYEQYF. The DNA of the CDR3 is TGTGCCAGCAGCTTCGGGAACTACGAGCAGTACTTC.

J is TRBJ1-4 and V is TRBV12-3 or TRBV12-4, with TRBD1 as a possible D gene (5 bases). This CDR3 is 18 amino acids long. The V and J ends lost 6 bases and 0 bases respectively, with 20 bases between them. CDR3 region: CASRGDGGGVPTNEKLFF. In DNA form, the CDR3 reads TGTGCCAGCAGGGGGGACGGCGGCGGGGTTCCAACTAATGAAAAACTGTTTTTT.

Notes on this clonotype: This sequence may be a read error, since a much larger clone differs from it by one base. The J gene is TRBJ2-3, the V gene TRBV28; the D is unclear. Germline CDR1 reads MDHEN; CDR2 reads SYDVKM. CDR3 size: 15 residues. V was shortened by 6 bases and J by 1 base, with 14 bases between the two germline ends. The DNA for the CDR3 is TGTGCCAGCAGCCTGGGATCCCCGGGCACAGATACGCAGTATTTT. Protein: CASSLGSPGTDTQYF.

This clonotype was detected ten times or more. CDR3 amino acids: CSAPPLLYRGRGFGTEAFF. The CDR3 nucleotides are TGCAGTGCTCCCCCTCTGCTCTACCGCGGCAGGGGTTTTGGCACTGAAGCTTTCTTT. The V call is TRBV20-1, the J call TRBJ1-1; D perhaps matches TRBD1 (6 bases). CDR3 size: 19 residues. Between the trimmed V and J ends, which lost 5 bases and 4 bases, there was a span of 32 bases. The germline V gene encodes CDR1 DFQATT and CDR2 SNEGSKA (reference sequence).

There are many counts of this clonotype. V gene TRBV2 combines with J gene TRBJ2-1; 8 nucleotides line up with TRBD2. This CDR3 has 14 amino acids. Per the germline V gene, CDR1 is SNHLY and CDR2 is FYNNEI. The V segment lost 7 bases and the J segment 1 base; nucleotides outside the gene matches: 3. CDR3 residues: CASTAGGSYNEQFF. The CDR3, as DNA: TGTGCCAGCACGGCGGGAGGATCCTACAATGAGCAGTTCTTC. The full variable domain, rest sourced from reference TRBV2 and TRBJ2-1, is EPEVTQTPSHQVTQMGQEVILRCVPISNHLYFYWYRQILGQKVEFLVSFYNNEISEKSEIFDDQFSVERPDGSNFTLKIRSTKLEDSAMYFCASTAGGSYNEQFFGPGTRLTVL.

This chain joins TRBV7-6 and TRBJ1-6; no firm D call. From germline, CDR1 is SGHVS and CDR2 FNYEAQ. The CDR3 is 16 residues long. V lost 1 base, J lost 11 bases, and 18 bases lay in between. CDR3 protein: CASSLGAGGLNPPLHF. The CDR3 region has the DNA TGTGCCAGCAGCTTAGGGGCAGGAGGCCTGAATCCACCCCTCCACTTT.

This clonotype was observed many times. The gene calls are TRBV5-1 and TRBJ1-2; D call uncertain. The CDR3 has 13 amino acids. Germline values: CDR1 SGHRS, CDR2 YFSETQ. V lost 0 bases and J lost 7, with 10 bases in between. The CDR3 nucleotides are TGCGCCAGCAGCTTGGGGAGCTCCGGTGGCTACACCTTC. Amino acids: CASSLGSSGGYTF.

Notes on this clonotype: Just one base apart from a much larger clone, this may be a read error. The chain is built from TRBV2 and TRBJ2-1, with 9 nucleotides matching TRBD1. Germline CDR1 and CDR2: SNHLY and FYNNEI. This CDR3 region has 16 residues. CDR3 DNA: TGTGCCAGCAGTGTAGCGCCGGGACAGGGAGAAAATGAGCAGCTCTTC. Translation gives CASSVAPGQGENEQLF.

The chain has TRBV7-9 and TRBJ2-1; 13 positions agree with TRBD2. Trimming cost V 5 bases and J 15 bases; bases outside gene matches: 13. This CDR3 is built from 15 residues. Germline V gene lookup returns CDR1 SEHNR and CDR2 FQNEAQ (reference sequence). CDR3 DNA: TGTGCCAGCAGCCAACGGACTAGCGGGGGATTGGGGCGGTTCTTC. This codes for CASSQRTSGGLGRFF.

In this sample, this clonotype turned up a few times. The chain links TRBV5-6 to TRBJ2-7; 7 bases line up with TRBD2. V lost 0 bases to trimming and J lost 5 bases; unmatched junction nucleotides: 8. This CDR3 comprises 15 residues. Germline V gene data show CDR1 as SGHDT and CDR2 as YYEEEE. Here the CDR3 reads CASSLATSVRDEQYF. CDR3 coding DNA: TGTGCCAGCAGCTTGGCCACTAGCGTCAGAGACGAGCAGTACTTC.

The rearrangement joins TRBV6-1 to TRBJ2-7; 11 bases map to TRBD1. The CDR3 spans 14 residues. J lost 2 bases, V lost 6 bases, and 3 bases had no gene match. Germline CDR1 reads MNHNS; CDR2 reads SASEGT. For the CDR3, the DNA is TGTGCCAGCAGCGGACAGGGGGCCACCTACGAGCAGTACTTC. It is translated as CASSGQGATYEQYF.

This clonotype showed up just a few times. The chain links TRBV10-1 to TRBJ1-3, with TRBD1 identical over 8 bases. With V trimmed by 3 bases and J by 10 bases, 5 bases remained unmatched. This CDR3 contains 13 residues. Germline assignment: CDR1 WNHNN and CDR2 SYGVQD (reference sequence). The CDR3 sequence: CASSDRTGRTIYF. CDR3 in DNA: TGCGCCAGCAGTGACCGGACAGGGAGGACCATATATTTT.

The V gene is TRBV18, the J gene TRBJ2-2, with a tentative D call TRBD2 (6 bases). The CDR3 loop spans 14 amino acids. V shed 1 base and J shed 7 bases, with 10 bases lying between them. Germline loops: CDR1 KGHSH, CDR2 LQKENI. CDR3 DNA sequence: TGTGCCAGCTCACCACGGAGGGCCCTCGGGGAGCTGTTTTTT. Encoded protein: CASSPRRALGELFF.

This clonotype was recorded many times. V is TRBV20-1 and J is TRBJ2-7, with 9 bases matching TRBD1. The V gene end was trimmed by 1 base and the J gene end by 3 bases; junction bases not matched to a gene: 10. This CDR3 has 16 residues. CDR1 and CDR2 (germline): DFQATT, SNEGSKA (reference sequence). The CDR3 here is CSARGGTGGSNYEQYF. The CDR3 bases are TGCAGTGCTAGAGGGGGAACAGGGGGCTCGAACTACGAGCAGTACTTC.

This clonotype occurred many times. The chain has TRBV7-6 and TRBJ2-7, with D unclear. Per the germline V gene, CDR1 is SGHVS and CDR2 is FNYEAQ. The CDR3 spans 13 residues. V was trimmed by 5 bases and J by 5 bases, leaving 13 bases between them. The CDR3 sequence is CASSPVSWNEQYF. The CDR3 region has the DNA TGTGCCAGCAGCCCCGTTTCGTGGAACGAGCAGTACTTC.

Many counts were recorded for this clonotype. The chain employs TRBV7-9 and TRBJ2-1, with 12 bases identical to TRBD2. This CDR3 comprises 16 residues. V dropped 2 bases and J dropped 8; count of bases not matched to a gene: 7. Germline loops: CDR1 SEHNR, CDR2 FQNEAQ (reference sequence). The CDR3 region is CASSLTLAGGPYEQFF. The CDR3 region has the DNA TGTGCCAGCAGCTTAACTCTAGCGGGAGGGCCCTATGAGCAGTTCTTC.

This clonotype was observed at least ten times. The chain carries TRBV2 and TRBJ2-1; the match to TRBD2 covers 10 bases. Losses at the gene ends were 6 bases for V and 7 bases for J; bases not matched to a gene: 18. This CDR3 spans 18 amino acids. Per the germline V gene, CDR1 is SNHLY and CDR2 is FYNNEI. This CDR3 is CASRTRRASGSLDNEQFF. CDR3 DNA: TGTGCCAGCAGAACCAGGAGGGCTAGCGGGAGTCTTGATAATGAGCAGTTCTTC.

This clonotype was seen a handful of times. The V gene is TRBV6-2 or TRBV6-3, the J gene TRBJ2-3; TRBD2 matches 11 bases. The CDR3 sequence is 15 residues long. Losses at the gene ends were 5 bases for V and 2 bases for J; bases not matched to a gene: 3. From germline, CDR1 is MNHEY and CDR2 SVGEGT. CDR3: CASSVTSGATDTQYF. CDR3 sequence (DNA): TGTGCCAGCAGTGTGACTAGCGGGGCCACAGATACGCAGTATTTT.

The sample holds a few counts of this clonotype. DNA for the CDR3: TGCGCCAGCAGCTTGGCCGTGGAGCAGTTCTTC. Translated: CASSLAVEQFF. The genes are TRBV5-1 and TRBJ2-1; D is uncertain. There are 11 residues in the CDR3. V shed 0 bases and J shed 10 bases, with 5 bases lying between them. Germline values: CDR1 SGHRS, CDR2 YFSETQ.